This T cell receptor (beta chain) was captured in a study of vaccination effects on CD4 cells after COVID-19 (dated by TCRdb to between 2021 and 2022). Regarding the research as a whole: Post-vaccine samples across the study were collected a median of 72 days after the second dose, with a range of 14 to 241. SARS-CoV-2 spike-specific CD4+ TCR repertoires from before and after mRNA vaccination were compared in COVID-19 convalescent patients and in infection-naive vaccine recipients. The full study included over 8 COVID-19 convalescent patients and several SARS-CoV-2-naive healthy vaccine recipients. Cultures from other donors in the study were sequenced using the Oncomine TCR Beta short-read assay on an Illumina iSeq 100.

Taken from the germline V gene, the CDR1 and CDR2 loops are MGHRA and YSYEKL. The CDR3 has 15 amino acids, counting the end cysteine and phenylalanine. Just the 45-base CDR3 DNA is kept, in frame starting at base 1. A distance of 13 bases separates the germline ends of V and J, which lose 1 base and 7 bases respectively. In the ViraFEST assay, PBMC were stimulated with viral peptide pools, and antigen-specific CD4+ T cell clonotypes were then identified by expansion using TCR sequencing. After about 10 days of culture, CD4+ T cells were isolated with the EasySep CD4+ T cell isolation kit. Participants received two doses of either the BNT162b2 or the mRNA-1273 mRNA SARS-CoV-2 vaccine. Negative nucleocapsid antibody results before and after vaccination confirmed that the healthy vaccine recipients had no prior SARS-CoV-2 infection. Some 1.9 million PBMC per well were cultured with 9 to 10 ug/ml peptides in IMDM containing 5% human AB serum, around 10 IU/ml IL-2 and gentamicin. On days 3 and 7, half of the culture medium was replaced with fresh IL-2-containing medium. Each peptide stimulation condition was cultured in triplicate wells unless otherwise noted. PBMC were separated from whole blood using Ficoll-Paque Plus gradient centrifugation and were then either cryopreserved at -140C or used fresh. The overlapping peptide pools covered the spike proteins of SARS-CoV-2 and of the common cold coronaviruses HCoV-NL63, HCoV-OC43 and HCoV-229E. Genomic DNA was extracted from cultured CD4+ T cells with the QIAamp micro DNA kit.

The protocol used for the library was the immunoSEQ multiplex PCR assay. TCR beta CDR3 sequencing was performed on DNA from the cultured, isolated CD4+ T cells. Processing in the source paper ran as follows. Non-productive TCR sequences were removed and reads were trimmed to the CDR3 region, keeping CDR3s of at least 7 amino acids. The MANAFEST web app was used to identify antigen-specific clonotypes by comparing expansion in peptide wells with expansion in reference cultures. Positive clones required FDR<0.05 expansion versus reference and all other wells, odds ratio above 5, and frequency above 0.1% in two replicate wells. Cross-reactive clonotypes were defined as significantly expanded in SARS-CoV-2 spike wells and in at least one common cold coronavirus spike condition. CDR3 similarity was assessed by Levenshtein distance with the stringdist R package, and unrooted trees were built with ape in R 3.6.1. TCRdb limited this immuneACCESS table to in-frame rearrangements with V and J called. A share of clones is missing; checked studies link under half to unresolved V genes, and the rest is unexplained. Clonal size and the V and J genes are those of that table, whereas D and trimming came from the DNA. This sample has under 40,000 clones in its table, and approximately 80% of those were observed once. The ten largest make up just under 2% of the sample.

Concerning this clone: Its antigen remains unidentified. Base qualities were left out, and no much larger clone turns up one base away.

What the study reported, not specific to this receptor: In healthy vaccine recipients, vaccine-induced clones were almost all SARS-CoV-2 mono-reactive, with only 1 of 255 being cross-reactive with common cold coronaviruses. Marked clonal contraction was observed in both infection-induced and vaccine-induced clones at late post-vaccination timepoints, consistent with waning T cell responses. The study was limited by a small number of convalescent patients, and early post-infection timepoints were lacking.

The source was CD4+ T cells from PBMCs cultured with HCoV-NL63 spike peptides, collected after COVID-19 vaccination. The cell subset or site label, read with the paper, signifies: HCoV-NL63 spike overlapping peptide pool stimulation. The clonotype comes from a human donor who received a COVID-19 vaccine. Some clones in this sample may be carry-over from other donors' samples. The chain was built from TRBV4-1 and TRBJ1-4; no D gene is confidently identified. The nucleotides read TGCGCCAGCAGCCAAGGTCAATTTCTTACTGAAAAACTGTTTTTT. This translates into CASSQGQFLTEKLFF.